The clone carrying this TCR beta chain occurred a few times. Its specificity is unknown. Germline assignment: CDR1 SGHTA and CDR2 FQGNSA. The CDR3 extends over 13 amino acids. Trimming removed 3 bases from V and 3 bases from J; junction bases left unmatched: 1. This sample is part of a study of graft-versus-host responses after intestinal transplantation. General study results and limits: Association was observed between peak circulating GvH clone levels and early post-transplant HvG declines. GvH clones turned up in recipient marrow; some had shown up first in ileum or blood.

Profiled with immunoSEQ multiplex PCR; TCRdb holds only in-frame clones, not every one. The sample lists 25,000 to 35,000 clones, about four fifths occurring once. The source of this sequence is a human donor who received an intestinal transplant. The specimen comprised unstimulated CD8+ T cells sorted from spleen or lymph node cells, sampled before intestinal transplant. The chain employs TRBV7-2 and TRBJ2-7, with 8 bases aligning to TRBD1. CDR3 region: CASSFDRGYEQYF. Here the CDR3 DNA reads TGTGCCAGCAGCTTCGACAGGGGCTACGAGCAGTACTTC.